The source of this T cell receptor beta chain is a study of CD8 T cells in Susac syndrome. As concerns this clonotype: The antigen is undetermined.

Notes on the study in general: It was acknowledged in the study that its TCR sequencing and HLA analysis involved a relatively small number of individuals.

After extraction with the RNeasy kit, about 0.5 to 1 ug of the RNA was reverse transcribed using random hexamers. From the immunoSEQ multiplex PCR reads, TCRdb called clonotypes with MiXCR, one entry per CDR3 protein. The sample includes 140,000 or so distinct CDR3 sequences, around 96% of them seen just once. It was negative isolation that provided the CD8+ and CD4+ T cells, whereas TEMRA cells were enriched by FACS. The germline V gene encodes CDR1 SGHAT and CDR2 FQNNGV. The CDR3 is made up of 12 amino acids. J lost 7 bases, V lost 6 bases, and 5 bases had no gene match. Sequences were obtained from CD4+ T cells from PBMCs. V is TRBV11-2 and J is TRBJ1-2, with 7 bases fitting TRBD1. The clonotype originates from a human donor with multiple sclerosis. This CDR3 is CASRGGYGGYTF. For the CDR3, the DNA is TGTGCCAGCAGAGGGGGCTATGGTGGCTACACCTTC.